In its sample, the clone carrying this T cell receptor beta chain was seen a few times. Antigen: not known. Additional DNA sequences in this sample encode the identical CDR3. CDR1 is MNHEY, CDR2 SVGAGI, per germline. Trimming removed 0 bases from V and 1 base from J, with 7 bases in between. This CDR3 region has 15 residues. This sample was taken from a study of T cell responses to AZD1222 COVID-19 vaccine. General study findings and limits: CD4 TCRs linked to vaccination spanned spike, dominating at 160-218 and 743-854.

Profiled with immunoSEQ multiplex PCR; TCRdb holds only in-frame clones, not every one. The sample holds about 120,000 clones, roughly 93% seen once. The clonotype originates from an adult who received the AZD1222 COVID-19 vaccine. V and J are TRBV6-5 and TRBJ1-5; D is uncertain. The source material was peripheral blood, sampled 28 days after the second AZD1222 dose. The CDR3 loop reads CASSYSAPSNQPQHF. CDR3 in DNA: TGTGCCAGCAGTTACTCAGCACCAAGCAATCAGCCCCAGCATTTT.